Presented here are 13 T cell receptor beta chains from one specimen sequenced in a study of tumor and adjacent non-tumor tissue in lung cancer. The library came from three nested PCR rounds adapted from ARM-PCR protocols. MiXCR, run by TCRdb on the multiplex PCR reads, gives a single entry per CDR3 protein. In the table there are approximately 90,000 distinct CDR3 sequences, around 80% of which are singletons. This sample's RNA came from whole unsorted tissue. The normal lung tissue was taken more than 3 cm from the tumor edge. Sequencing was carried out using distant non-tumor lung tissue. The receptors were sampled from a woman in her 50s with non-small cell lung cancer.

The CDR3 DNA follows: TGTATTAGTGGTCCCAGGACAGGGGAACCCTACGAGCAGTACTTC. Encoded protein: CISGPRTGEPYEQYF. V usage is TRBV12-5 and J usage is TRBJ2-7; 9 nucleotides align to TRBD1. CDR3 length: 15 residues. Per germline, CDR1 LGHNT and CDR2 FRNRAP.

As to this clonotype: Germline and junction disagree at one end, which may indicate a read error. CDR3 nucleotide sequence: TGTGTCAGCAGCTTACAGCTGGACATTGAAGCTTTCTTT. It specifies CVSSLQLDIEAFF. The chain carries TRBV11-2 and TRBJ1-1; D perhaps matches TRBD1 (5 bases). The CDR3 extends over 13 amino acids. CDR1 and CDR2 from the germline V gene are SGHAT and FQNNGV. Full variable domain (remainder filled in from reference TRBV11-2 and TRBJ1-1): EAGVAQSPRYKIIEKRQSVAFWCNPISGHATLYWYQQILGQGPKLLIQFQNNGVVDDSQLPKDRFSAERLKGVDSTLKIQPAKLEDSAVYLCVSSLQLDIEAFFGQGTRLTVV.

Points on this clonotype: An end of the junction does not agree with germline; a read error may underlie this. The chain links TRBV10-2 to TRBJ2-1; D is tentatively TRBD1 or TRBD2 (5 bases each). The CDR3 sequence is 14 residues long. Germline V gene sequence: CDR1 WSHSY, CDR2 SAAADI. CDR3 sequence: CDSRHIGTINEQLF. In DNA form, the CDR3 reads TGCGACAGCAGGCACATCGGGACCATTAATGAGCAGTTGTTC.

Details on this clonotype: Likely a read error: the CDR3 ends without its conserved phenylalanine or tryptophan. V is TRBV9 and J is TRBJ2-3; 7 positions match TRBD1. J gave up 5 bases and V 3 bases, and 9 bases lay outside the gene matches. The CDR3 runs to 15 residues. Per the germline V gene, CDR1 is SGDLS and CDR2 is YYNGEE. CDR3 coding DNA: TGTGCCAGCAGCGATCGACAGGGTTGGATAGATACGCAGTATTCT. Its translation is CASSDRQGWIDTQYS.

Note on this clonotype: The missing conserved phenylalanine or tryptophan at the end of this CDR3 makes a read error likely. The chain has TRBV5-4 and TRBJ2-7, with 8 bases lining up with TRBD2. Germline V gives CDR1 SGHNT, CDR2 YYREEE (reference sequence). This CDR3 comprises 16 residues. CDR3 in amino acids: CASSHRGGKGINEQYL. DNA of the CDR3: TGTGCTAGCAGCCACCGGGGGGGAAAGGGGATCAACGAGCAGTACTTA.

Only a few counts were recorded for this clonotype. Without the conserved terminal phenylalanine or tryptophan, this CDR3 likely stems from a read error. This sequence joins TRBV5-1 and TRBJ2-7; a weak D match, TRBD2 (6 bases). The CDR3 runs to 15 residues. The germline gives CDR1 SGHRS, CDR2 YFSETQ. Here the CDR3 reads CASSLSGLQTYQQYY. CDR3 in DNA: TGCGCCAGCAGCTTGTCGGGACTTCAGACCTACCAGCAGTACTAC.

Comment on this clonotype: Compared with germline, one end of the junction differs, possibly owing to a read error. The chain has TRBV11-1 and TRBJ2-5, with 9 bases lining up with TRBD1. This CDR3 region has 14 residues. In germline, CDR1 is SGHAT, CDR2 FQDESV (reference sequence). DNA of the CDR3: TGTGCCAACAGCCCGGGACAGGGCGTAGAGACACAGTATTTC. This gives the protein CANSPGQGVETQYF.

This clonotype was detected once. At one end the junction does not follow the germline gene, possibly because of a read error. The CDR3 spells CASSSGAEYSTWEQFF. CDR3 nucleotide sequence: TGTGCCAGCAGCTCCGGGGCAGAATATTCCACCTGGGAGCAGTTTTTT. The chain couples TRBV6-5 to TRBJ2-2, with D perhaps matching TRBD1 or TRBD2 (5 bases each). The germline V gene encodes CDR1 MNHEY and CDR2 SVGAGI. The CDR3 extends over 16 amino acids.

As concerns this clonotype: The junction does not match germline at one end; this may be a read error. The chain joins TRBV20-1 to TRBJ2-1; no reliable D call. The CDR3 contains 14 residues. CDR1 is DFQATT and CDR2 is SNEGSKA in the germline V gene (reference sequence). CDR3 loop: CSDRDWRNYNEQFF. The DNA for the CDR3 is TGCAGTGATAGAGATTGGCGGAACTACAATGAGCAATTCTTC.

The chain carries TRBV6-1 and TRBJ2-7; possible D gene TRBD2, 6 bases. CDR1 and CDR2 from the germline V gene are MNHNS and SASEGT. The CDR3 spans 15 residues. Trimming pared 10 bases from V and 5 bases from J, leaving 24 bases between. The CDR3 sequence is CANRAGTPSRNEQYF. CDR3 nucleotide sequence: TGTGCCAACAGAGCCGGGACTCCCTCTCGGAACGAGCAGTACTTC.

Concerning this clonotype: Relative to the germline gene, one junction end is altered; a read error may explain this. The chain joins TRBV4-1 to TRBJ2-7; D gene unclear. CDR1 is MGHRA and CDR2 is YSYEKL in the germline V gene. The CDR3 is 14 amino acids. CDR3 sequence reads: CAGSQDIQDTEQYF. The CDR3 nucleotides read TGCGCCGGCAGCCAAGATATCCAGGATACCGAGCAGTACTTC.

A remark on this clonotype: This CDR3 fails to terminate in the conserved phenylalanine or tryptophan, so it likely reflects a read error. The chain employs TRBV6-2 or TRBV6-3 and TRBJ1-5; D unclear. Germline V lookup: CDR1 MNHEY, CDR2 SVGEGT. The CDR3 length is 18 residues. V lost 6 bases and J 1 base, leaving 22 bases between the germline ends. The CDR3 protein is CASSLPAYTLRSNQPQHS. The CDR3 DNA follows: TGTGCCAGCAGCCTCCCCGCTTACACGTTGAGGAGCAATCAGCCCCAGCATTCT.

Concerning this clonotype: A read error is possible here, since a much larger clone lies one base away. This chain joins TRBV5-1 and TRBJ2-2; TRBD1 might be the D (5 bases). With 4 bases removed from V and 4 bases from J, the gap between germline ends came to 17 bases. From germline, CDR1 is SGHRS and CDR2 YFSETQ. CDR3 length: 16 amino acids. For the CDR3, the DNA is TGCGCCAGCAGCATGGAAGGGCCAGGGTCCACCGGGGAGCTGTTTTTT. This gives the protein CASSMEGPGSTGELFF.